This TCR beta chain stems from a study of blood T cell repertoires in COVID-19. The overall study: Acute and convalescent COVID-19 specimens originated in the United States, Italy and Spain. Sources were T cells, B-cell-depleted T cells, or PBMCs; the material itself was cDNA or gDNA.

Germline V gene lookup returns CDR1 SGDLS and CDR2 YYNGEE. Trimming pared 4 bases from V and 6 bases from J, leaving 13 bases between. The CDR3 is 14 residues long. Authors' processing steps: For nucleated cells, counts were estimated from reference gene primer amplification. Sequenced by immunoSEQ multiplex PCR; TCRdb stores in-frame clones only, minus some. For V, J and clone size, that table is used; D and trimming come from the DNA. The table has hundreds of thousands of clones, 70% to 90% seen once. The rearrangement links TRBV9 to TRBJ1-4, with D unclear. The clonotype was recovered from a woman between 18 and 29 years old who had recovered from COVID-19. Sequenced sample: peripheral blood. The CDR3 is CASSSGRRDEKLFF. Written as DNA, the CDR3 is TGTGCCAGCAGCTCCGGGAGGCGGGATGAAAAACTGTTTTTT.